This T cell receptor beta chain was recovered during a study of cytomegalovirus exposure and HLA in healthy donors. CDR3 length: 16 residues. Germline V CDR1 and CDR2: SGHRS, YFSETQ. V shed 5 bases and J 0 bases; nucleotides not matched to a gene: 10. Assay used: immunoSEQ multiplex PCR; TCRdb lists only in-frame clones, some missing. The repertoire holds some 120,000 clones, with almost 90% as singletons. Sequencing was performed on PBMCs. The TCR originated in a young man in good health and CMV-seronegative. The chain has TRBV5-1 and TRBJ2-5; 7 nucleotides align to TRBD1. The CDR3 region is CASRIRDRLYQETQYF. In DNA form, the CDR3 reads TGCGCCAGCAGGATTAGGGACAGACTTTACCAAGAGACCCAGTACTTC.